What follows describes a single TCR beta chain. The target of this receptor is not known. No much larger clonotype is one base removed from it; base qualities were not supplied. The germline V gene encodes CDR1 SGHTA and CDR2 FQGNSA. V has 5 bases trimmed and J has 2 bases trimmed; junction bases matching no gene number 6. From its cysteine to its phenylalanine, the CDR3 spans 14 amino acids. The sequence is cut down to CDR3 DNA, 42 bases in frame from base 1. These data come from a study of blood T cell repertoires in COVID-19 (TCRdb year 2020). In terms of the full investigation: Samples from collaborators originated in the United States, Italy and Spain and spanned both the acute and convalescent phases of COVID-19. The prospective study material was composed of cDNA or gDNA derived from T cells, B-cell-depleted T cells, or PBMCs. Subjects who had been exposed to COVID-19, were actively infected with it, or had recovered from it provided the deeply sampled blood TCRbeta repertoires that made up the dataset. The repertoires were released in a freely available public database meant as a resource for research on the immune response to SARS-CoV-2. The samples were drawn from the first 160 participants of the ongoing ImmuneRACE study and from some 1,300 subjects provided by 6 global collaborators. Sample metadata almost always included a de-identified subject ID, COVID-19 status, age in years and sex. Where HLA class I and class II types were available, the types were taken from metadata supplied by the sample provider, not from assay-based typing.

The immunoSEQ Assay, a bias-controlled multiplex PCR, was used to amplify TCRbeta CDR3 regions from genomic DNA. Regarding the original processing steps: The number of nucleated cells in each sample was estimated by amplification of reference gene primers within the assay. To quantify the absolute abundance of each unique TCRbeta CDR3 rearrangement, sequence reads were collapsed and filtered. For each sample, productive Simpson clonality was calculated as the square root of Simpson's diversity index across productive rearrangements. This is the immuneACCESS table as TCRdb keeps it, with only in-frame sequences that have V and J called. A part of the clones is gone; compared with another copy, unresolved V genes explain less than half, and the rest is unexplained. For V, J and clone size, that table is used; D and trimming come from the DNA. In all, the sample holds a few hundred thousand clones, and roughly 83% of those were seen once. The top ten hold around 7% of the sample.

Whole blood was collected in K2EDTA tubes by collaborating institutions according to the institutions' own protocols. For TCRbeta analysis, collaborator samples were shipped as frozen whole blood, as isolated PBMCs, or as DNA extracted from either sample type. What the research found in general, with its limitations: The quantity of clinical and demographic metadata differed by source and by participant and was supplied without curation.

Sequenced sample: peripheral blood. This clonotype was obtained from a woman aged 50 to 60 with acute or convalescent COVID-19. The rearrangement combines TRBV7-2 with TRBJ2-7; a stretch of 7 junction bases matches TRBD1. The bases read TGTGCCAGCAGCCCGGTACAGGGGACCTACGAGCAGTACTTC. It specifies CASSPVQGTYEQYF.